The 2 T cell receptor beta chains in this list originate from one sample, sequenced in a study of graft-versus-host responses after intestinal transplantation. Clones were read by immunoSEQ multiplex PCR, and TCRdb kept only the in-frame ones, dropping some. The sample yields about 92,000 clones, 83% seen once. Which antigens these TCRs recognize remains unknown. The sample here was unstimulated CD8+ T cells sorted from spleen or lymph node cells, taken before intestinal transplant. Receptor source: a human donor who received an intestinal transplant.

The J gene is TRBJ2-1, the V gene TRBV2, with 7 bases fitting TRBD1. V was clipped by 10 bases and J by 7 bases; unmatched bases: 13. The CDR3 length is 14 residues. The V gene's germline CDR1 is SNHLY and CDR2 FYNNEI. The CDR3 loop reads CATIQGKRINEQFF. In nucleotides, the CDR3 is TGTGCCACCATACAGGGGAAACGGATAAATGAGCAGTTCTTC.

The J gene is TRBJ2-3, the V gene TRBV27; 14 bases line up with TRBD2. The length of the CDR3 is 19 residues. J lost 4 bases, V lost 7 bases, and 16 bases had no gene match. Looked up from germline, CDR1 is MNHEY and CDR2 is SMNVEV (reference sequence). CDR3 residues: CASTPSGTSGRGFADTQYF. The CDR3 nucleotides read TGTGCCAGCACTCCCTCCGGGACTAGCGGGAGAGGGTTTGCAGATACGCAGTATTTT.